This T cell receptor beta chain originates from a study of T cell responses to AZD1222 COVID-19 vaccine. Produced via immunoSEQ multiplex PCR; TCRdb's table is partial and in-frame only. The sample has 98,000 or so clones; 70% to 85% are singletons. This CDR3 has 17 residues. The germline gives CDR1 SGHNT, CDR2 YYREEE (reference sequence). The germline V and J ends were trimmed by 0 bases and 3 bases, with 19 bases remaining between them. Study findings and constraints: There were vaccine-associated CD4 TCRs across spike, dominant at 160-218 and 743-854. Possibly, clonal diversity was underestimated; donors were largely white British and included more females.

A note on this clone: Its antigen is not known.

The sequenced sample was peripheral blood, obtained 28 days after the second AZD1222 dose. V gene TRBV5-4 combines with J gene TRBJ2-7, with D perhaps matching TRBD2 (6 bases). The receptor was isolated from an adult who received the AZD1222 COVID-19 vaccine. This CDR3 reads CASSLASGDLQLYEQYF. CDR3 sequence (DNA): TGTGCCAGCAGCTTGGCCTCGGGGGACTTGCAACTCTACGAGCAGTACTTC.